A single sample gave rise to the 21 T cell receptor beta chains below, sequenced in a study of T-cell reconstitution after alpha-beta-depleted transplantation in children. Unique molecular identifiers were used in preparing the TCRbeta library. TCRdb used MiXCR to reprocess the PCR reads, holding one entry per CDR3 protein. Found here are roughly 590,000 distinct CDR3 sequences, over 15% of them singletons; the top ten hold about 1.1%. The sequenced sample was PBMCs from the stem cell graft donor, obtained from the stem cell graft. The receptor source for this set is a human donor who donated a stem cell graft to a child with acute myeloid leukemia.

Written as DNA, the CDR3 is TGCGCCAGCAGCACCCGTACCCGCAGTGCAACTAATGAAAAACTGTTTTTT. Translated, it gives CASSTRTRSATNEKLFF. The chain carries TRBV5-1 and TRBJ1-4, with D unresolved. The CDR3 extends over 17 amino acids. Germline values: CDR1 SGHRS, CDR2 YFSETQ. With 4 bases removed from V and 0 bases from J, the gap between germline ends came to 16 bases.

The chain uses TRBV5-5 and TRBJ2-7, with a tentative D call TRBD1 (5 bases). Trimming pared 1 base from V and 2 bases from J, leaving 13 bases between. The CDR3 spans 15 residues. From germline, CDR1 is SGHKS and CDR2 YYEKEE (reference sequence). The DNA for the CDR3 is TGTGCCAGCAGCTTGACAGGAAAGGATGCCTACGAGCAGTACTTC. It codes for CASSLTGKDAYEQYF.

Only one count was recorded for this clonotype. The chain has TRBV7-2 and TRBJ2-7, with a weak D call TRBD1 (6 bases). Germline V gene data show CDR1 as SGHTA and CDR2 as FQGNSA. CDR3 length equals 16 residues. Trimming shortened V by 5 bases and J by 6 bases, and 23 bases separated the two germline ends. As DNA, the CDR3 is TGTGCCAGCAGCCGTCACCTACAGGGTGTGTTCGCCGAGCAGTACTTC. Its translation is CASSRHLQGVFAEQYF.

This chain uses TRBV11-3 with TRBJ2-1; 7 nucleotides align to TRBD1. Unmatched junction bases numbered 12, after V lost 2 bases and J lost 8 bases. This CDR3 spans 16 amino acids. Germline CDR1 reads SGHNT; CDR2 reads YENEEA. The CDR3 nucleotides are TGTGCCAGCAGCTTATCAGGGGGTGGAAGTGGCGATGAGCAGTTCTTC. Translating gives CASSLSGGGSGDEQFF.

This clonotype was counted ten times or more. This chain connects TRBV12-3 or TRBV12-4 to TRBJ2-7, with a weak D call TRBD2 (5 bases). The CDR3 extends over 14 amino acids. Trimming took 6 bases from V and 2 from J, leaving 14 bases between them. The CDR3 sequence is CASSPAGRPYEQYF. DNA of the CDR3: TGTGCCAGCAGCCCCGCGGGTAGGCCCTACGAGCAGTACTTC.

This clonotype has ten or more counts. The chain combines TRBV20-1 with TRBJ1-2, with 8 bases that match TRBD1. V lost 2 bases and J lost 3; bases outside the gene matches: 5. Germline assignment: CDR1 DFQATT and CDR2 SNEGSKA (reference sequence). This CDR3 has 14 residues. CDR3 sequence reads: CSARRDRWDYGYTF. In DNA form, the CDR3 reads TGCAGTGCTAGAAGGGACAGGTGGGACTATGGCTACACCTTC.

This clonotype was observed a few times. The chain combines TRBV5-1 with TRBJ2-1; the D is unclear. V dropped 2 bases and J dropped 4 bases, with 7 bases sitting between them. The CDR3 has 13 residues. CDR1 is SGHRS and CDR2 is YFSETQ in the germline V gene. The CDR3 is CASSFTGYNEQFF. CDR3 coding DNA: TGCGCCAGCAGCTTCACTGGGTACAATGAGCAGTTCTTC.

This clonotype was seen more than once but under ten times. The V and J genes are TRBV7-9 and TRBJ1-1, with 10 bases matching TRBD1. CDR3 length: 17 amino acids. Trimming took 0 bases from V and 1 from J; bases not matched to a gene: 5. Germline V gives CDR1 SEHNR, CDR2 FQNEAQ (reference sequence). Here the CDR3 DNA reads TGTGCCAGCAGCTTAGCGAACCGACAGGGGGCGAACACTGAAGCTTTCTTT. Residues: CASSLANRQGANTEAFF.

The J gene is TRBJ1-4, the V gene TRBV12-3 or TRBV12-4; D remains unclear. Trimming shortened V by 6 bases and J by 3 bases, and 14 bases separated the two germline ends. This CDR3 spans 15 amino acids. The CDR3 DNA follows: TGTGCCAGCAGCCCCGTACGTGGAGCTAATGAAAAACTGTTTTTT. This sequence encodes CASSPVRGANEKLFF.

CDR3 DNA sequence: TGTGCCAGCAGCGCGAACCCGACAGTCAATCAGCCCCAGCATTTT. Translated: CASSANPTVNQPQHF. The chain recombines TRBV5-6 with TRBJ1-5, with D maybe TRBD1 (5 bases). The CDR3 is 15 amino acids. Trimming took off 4 bases at V and 3 bases at J, with 14 bases between the two ends. CDR1 SGHDT and CDR2 YYEEEE come from the germline V gene.

The chain combines TRBV7-2 with TRBJ2-3; D possibly uses TRBD1 or TRBD2 (5 bases each). The CDR3 has 16 residues. V was clipped by 5 bases and J by 11 bases, with 26 bases between them. Germline V lookup: CDR1 SGHTA, CDR2 FQGNSA. CDR3 DNA sequence: TGTGCCAGCAGCGAGAGGGGACGCAAGGTGATGGTGGAGCAGTATTTT. This sequence encodes CASSERGRKVMVEQYF. The whole variable domain, remainder taken from reference TRBV7-2 and TRBJ2-3, is GAGVSQSPSNKVTEKGKDVELRCDPISGHTALYWYRQSLGQGLEFLIYFQGNSAPDKSGLPSDRFSAERTGGSVSTLTIQRTQQEDSAVYLCASSERGRKVMVEQYFGPGTRLTVL.

This clonotype was recorded a few times. The chain recombines TRBV9 with TRBJ1-2; 8 bases map to TRBD1. V lost 3 bases, J lost 6 bases, and 13 bases stayed unmatched. The CDR3 sequence is 16 residues long. The germline V gene has CDR1 SGDLS and CDR2 YYNGEE. The DNA for the CDR3 is TGTGCCAGCAGCGGAACCGTTTCGACAGGGGAGGATGGCTACACCTTC. Residues: CASSGTVSTGEDGYTF. The entire variable domain, with the rest obtained from reference TRBV9 and TRBJ1-2, is as follows: DSGVTQTPKHLITATGQRVTLRCSPRSGDLSVYWYQQSLDQGLQFLIQYYNGEERAKGNILERFSAQQFPDLHSELNLSSLELGDSALYFCASSGTVSTGEDGYTFGSGTRLTVV.

In this sample, this clonotype turned up many times. V gene TRBV7-8 combines with J gene TRBJ1-5; D is unresolved. Germline loops: CDR1 SGHVS, CDR2 FQNEAQ. CDR3 size: 17 residues. Trimming cost V 1 base and J 0 bases, with 13 bases left between them. The CDR3 DNA reads as TGTGCCAGCAGCTTAGATGACGGGCCATATAGCAATCAGCCCCAGCATTTT. It is translated as CASSLDDGPYSNQPQHF.

This clonotype was found many times. The J gene is TRBJ2-7, the V gene TRBV10-3; D call uncertain. The CDR3 length is 16 residues. CDR1 is ENHRY and CDR2 is SYGVKD in the germline V gene. V lost 2 bases to trimming and J lost 10 bases, with 24 bases between them. CDR3 sequence: CAISESVGIGSWGQYV. CDR3 coding DNA: TGTGCCATCAGTGAGAGTGTAGGGATTGGATCCTGGGGTCAGTACGTC.

This chain joins TRBV7-6 and TRBJ2-3; 13 bases match TRBD2. The V segment lost 5 bases and the J segment 5 bases; nucleotides outside the gene matches: 7. The CDR3 totals 16 residues. Germline V gene sequence: CDR1 SGHVS, CDR2 FNYEAQ. CDR3 in DNA: TGTGCCAGCAGCCCGGGACTAGCGGGGCTTCAAGATACGCAGTATTTT. Its translation is CASSPGLAGLQDTQYF.

There are a few counts of this clonotype. The chain is built from TRBV27 and TRBJ1-2; tentative D call: TRBD1 (6 bases). The length of the CDR3 is 14 residues. The V gene lost 3 bases and the J gene lost 0 bases, with 8 bases spanning the gap. The germline V gene encodes CDR1 MNHEY and CDR2 SMNVEV (reference sequence). The CDR3 spells CASSLGATNYGYTF. The CDR3 DNA sequence: TGTGCCAGCAGTTTGGGGGCGACTAACTATGGCTACACCTTC.

The gene calls are TRBV7-9 and TRBJ1-1; possibly TRBD1 for D (6 bases). The CDR3 totals 14 residues. CDR1 and CDR2 (germline): SEHNR, FQNEAQ (reference sequence). Trimming took 3 bases from V and 5 from J, leaving 13 bases between them. CDR3 nucleotides: TGTGCCAGCAGCTTCGGGGGCGAGGGGACTGAAGCTTTCTTT. Translation gives CASSFGGEGTEAFF. The variable domain in full, with the rest retrieved from reference TRBV7-9 and TRBJ1-1, is DTGVSQNPRHKITKRGQNVTFRCDPISEHNRLYWYRQTLGQGPEFLTYFQNEAQLEKSRLLSDRFSAERPKGSFSTLEIQRTEQGDSAMYLCASSFGGEGTEAFFGQGTRLTVV.

This clonotype was seen ten or more times. V usage is TRBV29-1 and J usage is TRBJ2-4; D remains unclear. CDR1 is SQVTM, CDR2 ANQGSEA, per germline. CDR3 length: 11 residues. V lost 7 bases and J lost 2, with 6 bases in between. The CDR3 region has the DNA TGCAGCGCCTCGACCAAAAACATTCAGTACTTC. This encodes CSASTKNIQYF.

This clonotype has at least ten counts. J is TRBJ2-3 and V is TRBV5-5, with 7 bases identical to TRBD1. Germline V CDR1 and CDR2: SGHKS, YYEKEE (reference sequence). The CDR3 has 15 amino acids. The J segment lost 0 bases and the V segment lost 3 bases, leaving 4 bases of the junction unmatched. The CDR3 sequence is CASSWRQGSTDTQYF. CDR3 in DNA: TGTGCCAGCAGCTGGAGACAGGGCAGCACAGATACGCAGTATTTT.

This clonotype was seen a handful of times. The V and J genes are TRBV4-3 and TRBJ2-1; D remains ambiguous. The CDR3 runs to 12 residues. Germline V lookup: CDR1 LGHNA, CDR2 YSLEER. With 1 base removed from V and 6 bases from J, the gap between germline ends came to 4 bases. For the CDR3, the DNA is TGCGCCAGCAGCCAAGCCCCCAATGAGCAGTTCTTC. Its translation: CASSQAPNEQFF.

Turning to this clonotype: A much larger clone differs by one base, so this may be a read error. The chain uses TRBV20-1 and TRBJ1-1; D gene unclear. Germline V gene sequence: CDR1 DFQATT, CDR2 SNEGSKA (reference sequence). The CDR3 is 12 amino acids. The CDR3 is CSARIVSEVALF. CDR3 bases: TGCAGTGCTAGGATAGTTTCGGAAGTAGCTCTCTTT.